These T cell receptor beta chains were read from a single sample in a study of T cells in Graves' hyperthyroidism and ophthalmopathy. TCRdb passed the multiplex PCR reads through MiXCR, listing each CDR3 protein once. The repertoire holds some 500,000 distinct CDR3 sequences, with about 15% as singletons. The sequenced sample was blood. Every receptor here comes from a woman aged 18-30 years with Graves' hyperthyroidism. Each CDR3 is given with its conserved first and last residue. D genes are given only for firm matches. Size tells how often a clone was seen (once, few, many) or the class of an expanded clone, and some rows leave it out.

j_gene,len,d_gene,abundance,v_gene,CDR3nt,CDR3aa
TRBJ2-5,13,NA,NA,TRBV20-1,TGCAGTGCTAGAGATGAAAATGTGGAGACCCAGTACTTC,CSARDENVETQYF
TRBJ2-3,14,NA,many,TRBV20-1,TGCAGTGCTAGGCCCGGCCATAAGGCAGATACGCAGTATTTT,CSARPGHKADTQYF
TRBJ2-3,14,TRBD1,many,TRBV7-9,TGTGCCAGCAGCTTAGCGTTCGACAGGGGTACGCAGTATTTT,CASSLAFDRGTQYF
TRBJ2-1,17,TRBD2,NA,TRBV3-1,TGTGCCAACAGCCAAGATTTGGGACTAGCGGGGTACAATGAGCAGTTCTTC,CANSQDLGLAGYNEQFF
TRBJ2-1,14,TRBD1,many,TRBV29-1,TGCAGCGTTGAGGGGGGCAGGGGGCTAATTGAGCAGTTCTTC,CSVEGGRGLIEQFF
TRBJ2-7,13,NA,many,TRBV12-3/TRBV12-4,TGTGCCAGCAGTTCGGACAGCGTACGGGAGCAGTACTTC,CASSSDSVREQYF
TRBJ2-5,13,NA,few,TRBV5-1,TGCGCCAGCAGCTTGGAAACGGGGGAGACCCAGTACTTC,CASSLETGETQYF
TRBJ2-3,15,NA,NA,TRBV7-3,TGTGCCAGCAGCTTAACGGAAGGGATTACAGATACGCAGTATTTT,CASSLTEGITDTQYF
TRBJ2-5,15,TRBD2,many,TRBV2,TGTGCCAGCAGTTCTCTAGCGGGAGATGGGGAGACCCAGTACTTC,CASSSLAGDGETQYF
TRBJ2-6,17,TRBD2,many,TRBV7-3,TGTGCCAGCAGCTCACTAGCGGGAGGGAATGGGGCCAACGTCCTGACTTTC,CASSSLAGGNGANVLTF
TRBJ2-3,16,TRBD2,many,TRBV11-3,TGTGCCAGCAGCCCACCCGGGACTAGCGACACAGATACGCAGTATTTT,CASSPPGTSDTDTQYF
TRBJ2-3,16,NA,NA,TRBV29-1,TGCAGCGTTGAAGAGTACCAGTCAAGGGGGACAGATACGCAGTATTTT,CSVEEYQSRGTDTQYF
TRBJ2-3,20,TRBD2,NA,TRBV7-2,TGTGCCAGCAGCCCGCAGACTAGCGGGAGCCTCAGAGGAGGCACAGATACGCAGTATTTT,CASSPQTSGSLRGGTDTQYF
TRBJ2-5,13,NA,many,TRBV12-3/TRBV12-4,TGTGCCAGCAGTTTAGGGAGTTGGGAGACCCAGTACTTC,CASSLGSWETQYF
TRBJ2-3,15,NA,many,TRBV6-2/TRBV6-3,TGTGCCAGCAGTTATTGGGCTAGCGGCACAGATACGCAGTATTTT,CASSYWASGTDTQYF
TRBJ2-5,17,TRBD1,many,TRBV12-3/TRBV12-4,TGTGCCAGCAGTTACCCCGGACAAGGACAGGGAGGAAAGACCCAGTACTTC,CASSYPGQGQGGKTQYF
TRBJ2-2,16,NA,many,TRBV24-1,TGTGCCACCAGTGCCCACAGGGTTGCGAACACCGGGGAGCTGTTTTTT,CATSAHRVANTGELFF
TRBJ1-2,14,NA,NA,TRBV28,TGTGCCAGCAGCGTAGCCCCCACTGACTATGGCTACACCTTC,CASSVAPTDYGYTF
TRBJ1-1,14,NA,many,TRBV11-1,TGTGCCAGCAGCCTGAGAATCCCGAACACTGAAGCTTTCTTT,CASSLRIPNTEAFF
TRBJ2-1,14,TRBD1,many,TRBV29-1,TGCAGCGTTGCCTGGACAGGAGGAAGCAATGAGCAGTTCTTC,CSVAWTGGSNEQFF
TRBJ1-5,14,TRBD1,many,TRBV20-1,TGCAGTGCTAAACAGGGGGCCCCCAATCAGCCCCAGCATTTT,CSAKQGAPNQPQHF
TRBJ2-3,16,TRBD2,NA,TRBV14,TGTGCCAGCAGCCAAGATTGGCGGGAGTCCACAGATCCGCAGTATTTT,CASSQDWRESTDPQYF
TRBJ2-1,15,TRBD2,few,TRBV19,TGTGCCAGTAGTCCCAGCGGGAGGGTGACAAATGAGCAGTTCTTC,CASSPSGRVTNEQFF
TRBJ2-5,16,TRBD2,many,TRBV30,TGTGCCTGGGGTAGCGGGAGTCCCTCTTCTCAAGAGACCCAGTACTTC,CAWGSGSPSSQETQYF
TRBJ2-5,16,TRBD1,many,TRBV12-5,TGTGCTAGTGGTCCCAACAGGGGGGACCATCAAGAGACCCAGTACTTC,CASGPNRGDHQETQYF
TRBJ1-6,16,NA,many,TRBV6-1,TGTGCCAGCAGTGAAGGTCCGGGACGGCCGAATTCACCCCTCCACTTT,CASSEGPGRPNSPLHF
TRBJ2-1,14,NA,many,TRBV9,TGTGCCAGCAGCGTAGGGCGGGCCTATAATGAGCAGTTCTTC,CASSVGRAYNEQFF
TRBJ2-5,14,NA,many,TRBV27,TGTGCCAGCAGTCTTTCAGGGCTAGCAGAGACCCAGTACTTC,CASSLSGLAETQYF
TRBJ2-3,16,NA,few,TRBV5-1,TGCGCCAGCAGCTTGGACGGAATGATTAGCACAGATACGCAGTATTTT,CASSLDGMISTDTQYF
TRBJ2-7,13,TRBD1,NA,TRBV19,TGTGCCAGTAGTACGGGCAGGGGGTACGAGCAGTACTTC,CASSTGRGYEQYF
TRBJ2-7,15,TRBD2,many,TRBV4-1,TGCGCCAGCAGCCAAGAGGTGGGGGGGTGGTACGAGCAGTACTTC,CASSQEVGGWYEQYF